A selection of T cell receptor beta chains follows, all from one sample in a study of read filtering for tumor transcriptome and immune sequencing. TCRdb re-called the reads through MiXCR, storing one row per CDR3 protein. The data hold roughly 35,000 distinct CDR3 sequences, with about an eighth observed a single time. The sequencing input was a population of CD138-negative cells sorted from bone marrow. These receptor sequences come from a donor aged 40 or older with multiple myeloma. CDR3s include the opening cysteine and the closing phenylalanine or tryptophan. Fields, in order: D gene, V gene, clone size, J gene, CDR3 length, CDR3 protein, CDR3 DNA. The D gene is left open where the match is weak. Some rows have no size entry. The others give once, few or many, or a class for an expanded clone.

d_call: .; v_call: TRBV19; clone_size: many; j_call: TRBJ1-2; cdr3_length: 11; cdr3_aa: CASRLDYGYTF; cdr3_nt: TGTGCCAGTCGCCTTGACTATGGCTACACCTTC
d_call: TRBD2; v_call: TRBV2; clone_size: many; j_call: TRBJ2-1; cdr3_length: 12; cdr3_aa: CASRGLGNEQFF; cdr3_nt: TGTGCCAGCAGGGGACTAGGGAATGAGCAGTTCTTC
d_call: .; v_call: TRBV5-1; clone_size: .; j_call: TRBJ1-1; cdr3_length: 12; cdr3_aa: CASSFGLGEAFF; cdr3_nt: TGCGCCAGCAGCTTCGGGTTAGGTGAAGCTTTCTTT
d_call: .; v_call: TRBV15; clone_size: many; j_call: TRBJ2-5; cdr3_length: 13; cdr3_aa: CATSSGGQETQYF; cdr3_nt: TGTGCCACCAGCAGCGGGGGCCAAGAGACCCAGTACTTC
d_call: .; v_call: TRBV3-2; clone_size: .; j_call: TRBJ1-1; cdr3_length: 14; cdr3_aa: CASGQAGPGAEAFF; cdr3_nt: TGTGCCAGCGGCCAAGCGGGCCCCGGGGCGGAGGCTTTCTTT
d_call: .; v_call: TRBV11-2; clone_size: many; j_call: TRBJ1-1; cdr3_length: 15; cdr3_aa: CASSLDPSSGSGAFF; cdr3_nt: TGTGCCAGCAGCTTAGATCCCAGCTCAGGGTCGGGAGCTTTCTTT
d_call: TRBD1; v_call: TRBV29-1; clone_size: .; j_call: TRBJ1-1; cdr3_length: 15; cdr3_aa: CSVGGLTGARTEASF; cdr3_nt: TGCAGCGTTGGGGGGTTGACAGGGGCCCGGACTGAAGCTTCCTTT
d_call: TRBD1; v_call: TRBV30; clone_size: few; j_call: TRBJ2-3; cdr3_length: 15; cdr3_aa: CAWSVQDRSTDTQYF; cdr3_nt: TGTGCCTGGAGTGTACAGGACAGGAGCACAGATACGCAGTATTTT
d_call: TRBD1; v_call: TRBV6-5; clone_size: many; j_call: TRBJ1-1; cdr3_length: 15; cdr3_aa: CASSYSMTGVTEAFF; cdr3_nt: TGTGCCAGCAGTTATTCGATGACAGGGGTCACTGAAGCTTTCTTT
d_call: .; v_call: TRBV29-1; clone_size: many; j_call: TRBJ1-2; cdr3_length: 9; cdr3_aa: CSVDISYTF; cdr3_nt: TGCAGCGTTGATATCAGCTACACCTTC
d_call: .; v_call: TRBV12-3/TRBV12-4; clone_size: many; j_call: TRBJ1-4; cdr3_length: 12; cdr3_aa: CASSARGVDLFF; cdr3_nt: TGTGCCAGCAGCGCCAGGGGAGTAGACCTGTTTTTT
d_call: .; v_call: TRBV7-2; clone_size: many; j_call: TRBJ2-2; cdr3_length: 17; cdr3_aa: CASSPKYLRLESGELFF; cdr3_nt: TGTGCCAGCAGCCCTAAGTATCTTAGACTGGAATCCGGGGAGCTGTTTTTT
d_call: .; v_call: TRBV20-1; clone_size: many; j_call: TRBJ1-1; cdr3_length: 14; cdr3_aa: CSAASSNLNTEAFF; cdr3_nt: TGCAGTGCCGCCAGTTCGAATTTGAACACTGAAGCTTTCTTT
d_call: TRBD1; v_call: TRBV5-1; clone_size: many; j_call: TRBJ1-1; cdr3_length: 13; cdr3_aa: CASSSGQDTEAFF; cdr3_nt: TGCGCCAGCAGCTCGGGACAGGACACTGAAGCTTTCTTT
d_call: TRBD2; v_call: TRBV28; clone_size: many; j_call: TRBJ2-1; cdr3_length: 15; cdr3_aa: CASSPSGRSDYEQFF; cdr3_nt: TGTGCCAGCAGCCCTAGCGGGAGAAGCGACTATGAGCAGTTCTTC
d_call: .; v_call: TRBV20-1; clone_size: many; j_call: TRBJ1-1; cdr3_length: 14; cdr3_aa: CSASEGHSYTEAFF; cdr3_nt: TGCAGTGCTAGCGAGGGACACTCCTACACTGAAGCTTTCTTT
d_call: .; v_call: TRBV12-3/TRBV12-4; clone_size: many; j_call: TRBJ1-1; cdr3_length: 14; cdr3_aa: CASSFRGMDTEAFF; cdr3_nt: TGTGCCAGCAGTTTCCGGGGTATGGACACTGAAGCTTTCTTT
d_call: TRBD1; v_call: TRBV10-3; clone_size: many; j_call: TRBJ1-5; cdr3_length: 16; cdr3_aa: CAISEATGGRNQPQHF; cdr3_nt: TGTGCCATCAGTGAGGCTACAGGGGGCCGCAATCAGCCCCAGCATTTT
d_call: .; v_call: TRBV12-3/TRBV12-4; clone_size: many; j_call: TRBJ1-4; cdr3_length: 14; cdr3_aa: CASSLGVRGEKLFF; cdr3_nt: TGTGCCAGCAGTTTGGGGGTTAGAGGTGAAAAACTGTTTTTT
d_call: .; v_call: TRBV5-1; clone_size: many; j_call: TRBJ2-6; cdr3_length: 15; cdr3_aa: CASRGRNTGANVLTF; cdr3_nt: TGCGCCAGCAGGGGCCGAAACACTGGGGCCAACGTCCTGACTTTC
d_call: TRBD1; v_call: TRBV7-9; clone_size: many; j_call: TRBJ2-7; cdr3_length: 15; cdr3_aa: CASSPKGTGDYEQYF; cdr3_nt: TGTGCCAGCAGCCCAAAGGGGACAGGGGACTACGAGCAGTACTTC
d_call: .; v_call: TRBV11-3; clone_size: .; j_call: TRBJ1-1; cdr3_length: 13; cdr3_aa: CASSLVQNTEAFF; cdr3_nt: TGTGCCAGCAGCTTAGTCCAGAACACTGAAGCTTTCTTT
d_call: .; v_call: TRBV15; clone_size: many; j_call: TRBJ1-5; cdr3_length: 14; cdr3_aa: CATSRGENNQPQHF; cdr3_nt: TGTGCCACCAGCAGAGGGGAGAATAATCAGCCCCAGCATTTT
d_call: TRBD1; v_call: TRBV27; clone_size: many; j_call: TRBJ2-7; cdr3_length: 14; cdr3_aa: CASSLAAYRGQQYF; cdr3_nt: TGTGCCAGCAGTTTAGCCGCCTACAGGGGGCAACAGTACTTC
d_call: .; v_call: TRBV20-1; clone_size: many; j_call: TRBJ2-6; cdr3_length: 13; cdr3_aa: CSASVGGANVLTF; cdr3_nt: TGCAGTGCTAGTGTCGGGGGGGCCAACGTCCTGACTTTC
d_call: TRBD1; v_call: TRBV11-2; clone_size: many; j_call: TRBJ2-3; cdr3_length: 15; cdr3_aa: CASRSPRQGLNTQYF; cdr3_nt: TGTGCCAGCAGGTCGCCTCGACAGGGGCTCAATACGCAGTATTTT
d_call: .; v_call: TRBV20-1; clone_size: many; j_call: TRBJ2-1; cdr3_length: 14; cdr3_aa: CSARSRSSTVLQFF; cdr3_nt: TGCAGTGCTAGATCAAGATCGTCTACCGTTCTGCAGTTCTTC
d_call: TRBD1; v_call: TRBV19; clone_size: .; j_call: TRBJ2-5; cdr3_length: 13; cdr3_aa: CASRKTGEETQYF; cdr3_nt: TGTGCCAGTAGGAAGACAGGGGAGGAGACCCAGTACTTC
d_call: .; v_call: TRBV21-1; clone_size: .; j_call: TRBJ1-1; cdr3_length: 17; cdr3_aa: CASSNAAGEHLSTEAFF; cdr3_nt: TGTGCCAGCAGCAATGCGGCAGGAGAACATTTGAGCACTGAAGCTTTCTTT
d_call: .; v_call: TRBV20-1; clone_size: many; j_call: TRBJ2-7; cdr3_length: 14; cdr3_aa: CSARDPISGYEQYF; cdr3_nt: TGCAGTGCTAGAGACCCCATCTCGGGCTACGAGCAGTACTTC
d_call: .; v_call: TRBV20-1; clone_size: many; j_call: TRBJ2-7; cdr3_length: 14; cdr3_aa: CSAMTLGITYEQYF; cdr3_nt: TGCAGTGCTATGACGCTAGGTATAACCTACGAGCAGTACTTC
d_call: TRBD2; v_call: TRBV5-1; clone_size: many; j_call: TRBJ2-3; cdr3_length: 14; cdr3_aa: CATTSGTSTDTQYF; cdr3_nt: TGCGCCACGACTAGCGGGACTAGCACAGATACGCAGTATTTT
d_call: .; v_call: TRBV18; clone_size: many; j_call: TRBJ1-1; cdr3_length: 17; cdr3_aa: CASSLKGRPGLNTEAFF; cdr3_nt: TGTGCCAGCTCACTTAAGGGGCGCCCAGGGTTGAACACTGAAGCTTTCTTT
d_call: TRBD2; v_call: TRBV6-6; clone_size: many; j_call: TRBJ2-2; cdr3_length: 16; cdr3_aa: CASSYSGGSRPGELFF; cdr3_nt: TGTGCCAGCAGTTACTCGGGCGGGAGCCGGCCCGGGGAGCTGTTTTTT
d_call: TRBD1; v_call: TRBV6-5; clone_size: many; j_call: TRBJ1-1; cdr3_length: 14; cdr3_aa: CASSTTGTITEAFF; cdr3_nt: TGTGCCAGCAGTACGACAGGGACCATCACTGAAGCTTTCTTT
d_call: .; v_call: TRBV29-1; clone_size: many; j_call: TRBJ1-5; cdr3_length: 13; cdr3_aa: CSARETSNQPQHF; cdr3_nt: TGCAGCGCCAGGGAAACTAGCAATCAGCCCCAGCATTTT
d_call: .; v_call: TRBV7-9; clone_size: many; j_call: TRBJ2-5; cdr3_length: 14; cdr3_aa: CASALAGLQETQYF; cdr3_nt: TGTGCCAGCGCACTCGCGGGGCTTCAAGAGACCCAGTACTTC
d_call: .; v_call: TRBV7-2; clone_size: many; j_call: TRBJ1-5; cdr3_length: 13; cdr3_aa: CASSLAYNQPQHF; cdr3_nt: TGTGCCAGCAGCTTAGCGTACAATCAGCCCCAGCATTTT
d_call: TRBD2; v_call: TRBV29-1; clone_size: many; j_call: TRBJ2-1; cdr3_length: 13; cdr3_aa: CSAFDAGDNEQFF; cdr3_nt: TGCAGCGCCTTTGATGCGGGAGACAATGAGCAGTTCTTC
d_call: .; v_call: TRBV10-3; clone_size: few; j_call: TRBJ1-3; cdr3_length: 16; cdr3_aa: CATKKSGGVTGNTIYF; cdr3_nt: TGTGCCACCAAAAAAAGCGGTGGGGTAACTGGAAACACCATATATTTT
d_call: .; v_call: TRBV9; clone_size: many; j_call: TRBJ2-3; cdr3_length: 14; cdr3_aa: CASSVGPHTDTQYF; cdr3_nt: TGTGCCAGCAGCGTAGGCCCCCACACAGATACGCAGTATTTT
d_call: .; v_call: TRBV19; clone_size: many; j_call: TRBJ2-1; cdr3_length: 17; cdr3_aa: CASTWQGSARAYNEQFF; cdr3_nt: TGTGCCAGTACTTGGCAGGGCAGTGCGCGAGCCTACAATGAGCAGTTCTTC
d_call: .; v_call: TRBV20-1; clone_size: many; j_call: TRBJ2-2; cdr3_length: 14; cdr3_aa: CSASGGEVTGELFF; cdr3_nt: TGCAGTGCTAGCGGCGGAGAGGTCACCGGGGAGCTGTTTTTT